The following is a T cell receptor beta chain sequence with its context. Its cognate antigen has yet to be identified. Per-base quality was not reported, and no clone a single base away is much larger than it. The immunoSEQ Assay was used to sequence TCR beta CDR3 regions from DNA. In the authors' own workflow: To compute T cell density, TCR beta template counts were normalized to usable DNA, which was estimated by amplifying housekeeping genes. Richness was estimated using the preseqR package, with extrapolation to 400,000 templates for PBMC samples and to 120,000 templates for tissue samples. Clonality was taken to be one minus Pielou's evenness. Tissue-enriched TCRs were identified by differential abundance testing using productive amino-acid clonotypes, minimum total count 5 and alpha 0.1. Repertoire overlap between compartments was quantified with the Jaccard Index and Morisita Overlap Index. TCR beta CDR3s were clustered by GLIPH together with public tetramer-defined viral CDR3s, and at least three viral sequences plus V-gene enrichment were required for viral motifs. What TCRdb holds here is the immuneACCESS table cut down to in-frame rearrangements. Part of the clones is not present; checked against another copy, under half of the missing clones reflect an unresolved V gene, and the others are unexplained. V, J and clone size were drawn from that table, and D and trimming were deduced from the DNA. The table for this sample lists more than 100,000 clones; approximately 88% of them were counted only once. The ten largest clones represent around 1.7% of the sample.

The sample belongs to a study of T cells in localized non-small cell lung cancer (dated by TCRdb to between 2020 and 2021). Turning to the overall study: The study examined T cell repertoires in under 300 patients with early-stage NSCLC and compared tumors with uninvolved tumor-adjacent lungs. A mean age of roughly 64 years was recorded for the NSCLC patients, of whom more than 120 were male and 90 to 110 were female. The cohort comprised roughly 230 treatment-naïve NSCLC patients with resected, localized lung tumors. The paper as a whole reports these results and caveats: Higher T cell density in blood was associated with longer overall survival, whereas higher clonality in adjacent lung was associated with shorter survival. A median of approximately 53 of the top 100 tumor clones turned up in the paired uninvolved adjacent lung, and under 30 of those clones also ranked among the top 100 of that same adjacent lung. The highest T cell clonality was observed in uninvolved tumor-adjacent lung, where clonality exceeded that of tumor, suggesting that antigenic responses were more focused in uninvolved tumor-adjacent lung. Because multi-region tumor sequencing was not performed, intratumor heterogeneity could not be ruled out. Because of the exploratory design, TCR variables were selected using unadjusted p-values without false-discovery rate correction.

Counted from cysteine to phenylalanine, this CDR3 has 13 amino acids. The DNA shown is the 39-base CDR3, in frame from base 1. At the junction V is shortened by 1 base and J by 8 bases, with 12 bases in between. Per the germline V gene, SGHDT is the CDR1 and YYEEEE is the CDR2. At diagnosis, tumor, uninvolved tumor-adjacent lung and peripheral blood were collected and then preserved as a mix of FFPE and fresh-frozen material. For TCR repertoire profiling, the blood samples were analyzed as peripheral blood mononuclear cells. Sample: peripheral blood, taken before any cancer treatment. The TCR was taken from a female donor over 55 with stage I lung adenocarcinoma. The chain employs TRBV5-6 and TRBJ1-1; a weak D assignment points to TRBD1 (6 bases agree). The DNA sequence reads TGTGCCAGCAGCTTGCAGGACAGCACCGAAGCTTTCTTT. This is translated as CASSLQDSTEAFF.